The 23 T cell receptor beta chains below all came from one sample that was sequenced in a study of blood T cell repertoires in COVID-19. Using immunoSEQ multiplex PCR, the repertoire was profiled, and TCRdb retains in-frame clones only, with some absent. The sample holds about 130,000 clones; roughly 80% are singletons and the top ten take about 17%. Sequenced: peripheral blood. The receptors originated from a woman aged 45-65 years with acute or convalescent COVID-19.

The genes are TRBV5-1 and TRBJ1-3, with a weak D call TRBD1 (6 bases). Germline-derived CDR1 and CDR2 are SGHRS and YFSETQ. V was pared by 0 bases and J by 4 bases, with 8 bases between. This CDR3 has 14 amino acids. The CDR3 loop reads CASSLGQEGNTIYF. The CDR3 DNA reads TGCGCCAGCAGCTTGGGACAGGAGGGAAACACCATATATTTT.

CDR3 nucleotide sequence: TGCAGCGCCGACGCCGCCTCAGGGGTGAACACTGAAGCTTTCTTT. The encoded protein is CSADAASGVNTEAFF. The chain couples TRBV29-1 to TRBJ1-1; tentatively, D is TRBD1 (6 bases). The CDR3 has 15 amino acids. Deletions cut 7 bases from V and 0 bases from J, with 18 bases between. Germline loops: CDR1 SQVTM, CDR2 ANQGSEA.

The V gene is TRBV15, the J gene TRBJ2-1; 12 bases fit TRBD2. The germline gives CDR1 LNHNV, CDR2 YYDKDF (reference sequence). The CDR3 runs to 15 residues. V was clipped by 2 bases and J by 7 bases; unmatched bases: 3. The CDR3 loop is CATSRLAGGTNEQFF. The DNA of the CDR3 is TGTGCCACCAGCAGACTAGCGGGGGGGACGAATGAGCAGTTCTTC.

The V gene is TRBV5-6, the J gene TRBJ2-7; D might be TRBD2 (5 bases). Trimming stripped 7 bases from V and 0 bases from J, with 8 bases between. Germline V gene sequence: CDR1 SGHDT, CDR2 YYEEEE. The length of the CDR3 is 12 residues. The CDR3, as DNA: TGTGCCAGCGAAGGACTCTCCTACGAGCAGTACTTC. It yields the protein CASEGLSYEQYF. The whole variable domain, filled in from reference TRBV5-6 and TRBJ2-7, reads DAGVTQSPTHLIKTRGQQVTLRCSPKSGHDTVSWYQQALGQGPQFIFQYYEEEERQRGNFPDRFSGHQFPNYSSELNVNALLLGDSALYLCASEGLSYEQYFGPGTRLTVT.

The count of this clone is one. V and J are TRBV19 and TRBJ1-4; D is perhaps TRBD1 (5 bases). V shed 4 bases and J shed 4 bases, with 10 bases lying between them. The germline V gene encodes CDR1 LNHDA and CDR2 SQIVND (reference sequence). The CDR3 is made up of 14 amino acids. CDR3 nucleotides: TGTGCCAGTAGTAGGGGACTGCTTAATGAAAAACTGTTTTTT. This gives the protein CASSRGLLNEKLFF.

The chain has TRBV19 and TRBJ1-6; TRBD1 is a possible D gene (5 bases). Germline CDR1 reads LNHDA; CDR2 reads SQIVND (reference sequence). The CDR3 covers 16 residues. Trimming removed 0 bases at V and 4 bases at J, with 10 bases between. The CDR3 DNA sequence: TGTGCCAGTAGTATAGACGGAGCAGGGTATAATTCACCCCTCCACTTT. It specifies CASSIDGAGYNSPLHF.

This chain uses TRBV24-1 with TRBJ2-7; D call uncertain. The germline CDR1 and CDR2 sequences are KGHDR and SFDVKD. The germline V and J ends were trimmed by 4 bases and 3 bases, with 3 bases remaining between them. The CDR3 has 11 residues. The CDR3 bases are TGTGCCACCAGTGACGGCTACGAGCAGTACTTC. It is translated as CATSDGYEQYF.

The chain couples TRBV2 to TRBJ1-5; 8 nucleotides line up with TRBD1. This CDR3 is 13 amino acids long. Losses at the gene ends were 8 bases for V and 5 bases for J; bases not matched to a gene: 5. Germline values: CDR1 SNHLY, CDR2 FYNNEI. The CDR3 DNA reads TGTGCCAGCGTTGGGACAGGACATCAGCCCCAGCATTTT. The encoded protein is CASVGTGHQPQHF.

This sequence joins TRBV25-1 and TRBJ1-3, with D tentatively TRBD1 (6 bases). Germline V lookup: CDR1 MGHDK, CDR2 SYGVNS. V gave up 6 bases and J gave up 1 base, with 13 bases separating them. The CDR3 loop spans 15 amino acids. This CDR3 is CASSDNRESGNTIYF. As DNA, the CDR3 is TGTGCCAGCAGCGATAACAGGGAATCTGGAAACACCATATATTTT.

The chain joins TRBV5-6 to TRBJ2-3, with a possible D match to TRBD1 (6 bases). CDR3 length: 16 residues. Germline CDR1 reads SGHDT; CDR2 reads YYEEEE. Trimming stripped 1 base from V and 6 bases from J, with 18 bases between. CDR3 nucleotide sequence: TGTGCCAGCAGCTTGTTTTTCGGACAGAGGGTTGATACGCAGTATTTT. Translating gives CASSLFFGQRVDTQYF.

The genes are TRBV30 and TRBJ1-2, with D possibly being TRBD1 (6 bases). Germline CDR1 is GTSNPN and CDR2 is SVGIG (reference sequence). The CDR3 runs 13 residues. The V end was cut by 0 bases, the J end by 8 bases, with 13 bases between. Here the CDR3 reads CAWSVLDRPGYTF. The CDR3 DNA follows: TGTGCCTGGAGTGTACTAGACAGGCCAGGCTACACCTTC.

The J gene is TRBJ2-1, the V gene TRBV14; 8 nucleotides line up with TRBD2. CDR1 is SGHDN, CDR2 FVKESK, per germline. The V and J ends lost 4 bases and 7 bases, in that order; junction bases with no gene match: 6. There are 14 residues in the CDR3. For the CDR3, the DNA is TGTGCCAGCAGCCTCGGGGGGGCGGGTAATGAGCAGTTCTTC. Translation: CASSLGGAGNEQFF.

V and J are TRBV28 and TRBJ2-7, with 11 bases aligning to TRBD1. Trimming took 5 bases from V and 3 from J; bases not matched to a gene: 9. The CDR3 is 16 amino acids. The germline CDR1 and CDR2 sequences are MDHEN and SYDVKM. The CDR3 DNA follows: TGTGCCAGCAGTCGAAGGACCGGGACAGGGGGCTACGAGCAGTACTTC. Its protein product is CASSRRTGTGGYEQYF.

This clone was detected a few times. The chain employs TRBV6-6 and TRBJ2-7; D is unresolved. V dropped 2 bases and J dropped 3 bases, with 2 bases sitting between them. CDR1 and CDR2 (germline): MNHNY, SVGAGI (reference sequence). The CDR3 has 11 residues. The CDR3 spells CASSYRYEQYF. The CDR3 DNA sequence: TGTGCCAGCAGTTACCGCTACGAGCAGTACTTC.

The J gene is TRBJ1-1, the V gene TRBV5-1, with TRBD1 matching over 10 bases. CDR1 and CDR2 from the germline V gene are SGHRS and YFSETQ. The CDR3 is 15 residues long. J lost 0 bases, V lost 4 bases, and 3 bases had no gene match. CDR3 sequence reads: CASSPGQGLNTEAFF. In nucleotides, the CDR3 is TGCGCCAGCAGCCCGGGACAGGGGTTGAACACTGAAGCTTTCTTT.

The chain links TRBV5-1 to TRBJ2-7, with D possibly TRBD1 on 5 matching bases. The germline V gene has CDR1 SGHRS and CDR2 YFSETQ. V was trimmed by 1 base and J by 3 bases, leaving 17 bases between them. CDR3 length: 16 amino acids. CDR3 nucleotides: TGCGCCAGCAGCTTGACCTCACAGGTACCGAACTACGAGCAGTACTTC. This translates into CASSLTSQVPNYEQYF.

The rearrangement links TRBV12-3 or TRBV12-4 to TRBJ1-2; the D is unclear. V gave up 8 bases and J gave up 3 bases, with 4 bases separating them. The length of the CDR3 is 10 residues. For the CDR3, the DNA is TGTGCCAGCGGAGACTATGGCTACACCTTC. It encodes CASGDYGYTF.

The V call is TRBV4-1, the J call TRBJ2-7, with 11 bases matching TRBD1. Germline CDR1 MGHRA, CDR2 YSYEKL. The CDR3 totals 14 residues. Unmatched junction bases numbered 6, after V lost 5 bases and J lost 6 bases. The CDR3 DNA follows: TGCGCCAGCAGCTCCCGGGACAGGGGGTTCGAGCAGTACTTC. Translated: CASSSRDRGFEQYF.

CDR3 DNA: TGTGCCAGCAGCTTACAGGGGGCGCGTGGAAACACCATATATTTT. Its translation is CASSLQGARGNTIYF. The chain uses TRBV11-2 and TRBJ1-3; 8 nucleotides line up with TRBD1. This CDR3 is built from 15 residues. Germline lookup yields CDR1 SGHAT and CDR2 FQNNGV. Trimming took 2 bases from V and 3 from J; bases not matched to a gene: 3.

V usage is TRBV6-6 and J usage is TRBJ1-1; the D gene is possibly TRBD1 (5 bases). Deletions cut 2 bases from V and 1 base from J, with 11 bases between. Germline V lookup: CDR1 MNHNY, CDR2 SVGAGI (reference sequence). The CDR3 runs to 15 residues. CDR3 in amino acids: CASSYRQLSNTEAFF. In nucleotides, the CDR3 is TGTGCCAGCAGTTACCGACAGCTCTCGAACACTGAAGCTTTCTTT.

The chain employs TRBV6-6 and TRBJ1-5; D is unresolved. Per germline, CDR1 MNHNY and CDR2 SVGAGI (reference sequence). This CDR3 spans 14 amino acids. V was shortened by 0 bases and J by 0 bases, with 3 bases between the two germline ends. CDR3 protein: CASSYSSSNQPQHF. In DNA, the CDR3 is TGTGCCAGCAGTTACTCCAGTAGCAATCAGCCCCAGCATTTT.

The chain couples TRBV7-9 to TRBJ1-2; 7 nucleotides line up with TRBD1. V was clipped by 2 bases and J by 0 bases; unmatched bases: 9. CDR3 length equals 17 residues. Germline CDR1 and CDR2: SEHNR and FQNEAQ (reference sequence). CDR3 sequence: CASSLIVGTATNYGYTF. CDR3 nucleotide sequence: TGTGCCAGCAGCTTAATCGTAGGGACAGCAACTAACTATGGCTACACCTTC.

This chain uses TRBV27 with TRBJ2-1, with 10 bases lining up with TRBD1. Germline V gene data show CDR1 as MNHEY and CDR2 as SMNVEV (reference sequence). The CDR3 consists of 16 residues. V shed 8 bases, J shed 2 bases, and the junction held 9 bases outside the gene matches. The CDR3 sequence: CASGAEGQGTYNEQFF. CDR3 nucleotides: TGTGCCAGCGGGGCGGAGGGACAGGGGACCTACAATGAGCAGTTCTTC.